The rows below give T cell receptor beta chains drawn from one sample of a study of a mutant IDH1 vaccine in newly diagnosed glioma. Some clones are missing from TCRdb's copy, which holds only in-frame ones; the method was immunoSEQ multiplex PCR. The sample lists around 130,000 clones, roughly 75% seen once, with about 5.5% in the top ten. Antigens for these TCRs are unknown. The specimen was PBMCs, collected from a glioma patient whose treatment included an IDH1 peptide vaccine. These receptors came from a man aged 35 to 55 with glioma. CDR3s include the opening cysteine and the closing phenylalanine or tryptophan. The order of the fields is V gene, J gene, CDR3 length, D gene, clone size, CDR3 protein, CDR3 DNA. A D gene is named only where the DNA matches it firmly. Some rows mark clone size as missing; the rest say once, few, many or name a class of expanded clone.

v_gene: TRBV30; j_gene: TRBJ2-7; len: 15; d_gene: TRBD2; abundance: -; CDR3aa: CAWSVHGGKPYEQYF; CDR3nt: TGTGCCTGGAGTGTACACGGGGGGAAACCCTACGAGCAGTACTTC
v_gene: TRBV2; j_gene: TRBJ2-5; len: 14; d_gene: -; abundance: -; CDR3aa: CASRMGRQKETQYF; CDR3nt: TGTGCCAGCAGAATGGGACGGCAAAAAGAGACCCAGTACTTC
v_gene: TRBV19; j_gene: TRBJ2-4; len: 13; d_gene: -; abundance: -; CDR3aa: CASSRSGWDIQYF; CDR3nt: TGTGCCAGTAGTCGATCGGGCTGGGACATTCAGTACTTC
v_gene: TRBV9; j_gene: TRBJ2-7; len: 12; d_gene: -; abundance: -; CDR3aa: CASRVDSYEQYF; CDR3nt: TGTGCCAGCAGAGTAGACAGCTACGAGCAGTACTTC
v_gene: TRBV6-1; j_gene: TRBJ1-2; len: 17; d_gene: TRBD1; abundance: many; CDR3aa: CASSEADRGPLNYGYTF; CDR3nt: TGTGCCAGCAGTGAAGCGGACAGGGGGCCCTTAAACTATGGCTACACCTTC
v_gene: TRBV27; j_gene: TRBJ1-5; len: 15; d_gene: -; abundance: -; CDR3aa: CASSSEGRGNQPQHF; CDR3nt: TGTGCCAGCAGTTCCGAAGGACGGGGCAATCAGCCCCAGCATTTT
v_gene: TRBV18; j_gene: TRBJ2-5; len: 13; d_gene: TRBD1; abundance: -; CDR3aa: CASSKVDRETQYF; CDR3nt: TGTGCCAGCTCTAAGGTGGACAGGGAGACCCAGTACTTC
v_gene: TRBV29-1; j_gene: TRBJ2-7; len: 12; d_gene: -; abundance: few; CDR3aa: CSVEDDGQRQYF; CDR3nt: TGCAGCGTTGAGGATGATGGACAGAGGCAGTACTTC
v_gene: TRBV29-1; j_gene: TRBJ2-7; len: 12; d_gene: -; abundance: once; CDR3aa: CSVLQGRGEQYF; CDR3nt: TGCAGCGTTCTTCAGGGGAGGGGCGAGCAGTACTTC
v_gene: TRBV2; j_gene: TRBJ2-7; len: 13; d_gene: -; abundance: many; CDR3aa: CASSGQETYEQYF; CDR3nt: TGTGCCAGCAGCGGTCAGGAGACCTACGAGCAGTACTTC
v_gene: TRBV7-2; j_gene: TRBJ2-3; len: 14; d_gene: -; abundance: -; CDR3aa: CASSNRAHTDTQYF; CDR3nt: TGTGCCAGCAGCAACAGGGCCCACACAGATACGCAGTATTTT
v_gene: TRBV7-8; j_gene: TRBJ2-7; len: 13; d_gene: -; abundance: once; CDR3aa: CASSYTGFYEQYF; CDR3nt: TGTGCCAGCAGTTATACAGGGTTCTACGAGCAGTACTTC
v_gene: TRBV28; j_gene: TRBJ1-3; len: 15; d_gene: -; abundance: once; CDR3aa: CASRAQGIGGNTIYF; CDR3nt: TGTGCCAGCAGAGCCCAGGGGATCGGTGGAAACACCATATATTTT
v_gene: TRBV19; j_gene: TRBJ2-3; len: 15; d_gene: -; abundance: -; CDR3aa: CASSIGPLPSDTQYF; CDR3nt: TGTGCCAGTAGTATAGGGCCCCTCCCGTCGGATACGCAGTATTTT
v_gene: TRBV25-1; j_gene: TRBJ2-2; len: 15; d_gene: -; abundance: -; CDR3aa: CASSAPRPNTGELFF; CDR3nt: TGTGCCAGCAGTGCCCCCAGACCGAACACCGGGGAGCTGTTTTTT
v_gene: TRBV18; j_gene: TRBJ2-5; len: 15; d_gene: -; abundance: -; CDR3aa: CASSPRTGGGETQYF; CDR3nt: TGTGCCAGCTCACCAAGGACCGGGGGCGGGGAGACCCAGTACTTC
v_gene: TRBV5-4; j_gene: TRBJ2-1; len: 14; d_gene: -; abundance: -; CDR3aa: CASSLDRDYNEQFF; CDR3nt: TGTGCCAGCAGCTTGGATAGGGACTACAATGAGCAGTTCTTC
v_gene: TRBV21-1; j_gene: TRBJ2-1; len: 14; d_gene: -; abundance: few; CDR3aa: CASRYRGLGNEQFF; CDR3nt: TGTGCCAGCAGGTACAGGGGGCTGGGAAATGAGCAGTTCTTC
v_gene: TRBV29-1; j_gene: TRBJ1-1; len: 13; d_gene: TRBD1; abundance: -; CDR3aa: CSVEGQGQTEAFF; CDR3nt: TGCAGCGTCGAGGGACAGGGGCAAACTGAAGCTTTCTTT
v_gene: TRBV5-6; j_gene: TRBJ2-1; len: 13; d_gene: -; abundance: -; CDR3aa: CASSLPAGNEQFF; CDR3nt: TGTGCCAGCAGCTTACCCGCAGGAAATGAGCAGTTCTTC
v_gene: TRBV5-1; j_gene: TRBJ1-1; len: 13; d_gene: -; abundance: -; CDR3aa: CASSYRMNTEAFF; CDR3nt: TGCGCCAGCAGCTACAGGATGAACACTGAAGCTTTCTTT
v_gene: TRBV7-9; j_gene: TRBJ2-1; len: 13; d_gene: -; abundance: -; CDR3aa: CASSAGIVQVQFF; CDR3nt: TGTGCCAGCAGCGCGGGAATAGTTCAGGTGCAGTTCTTC
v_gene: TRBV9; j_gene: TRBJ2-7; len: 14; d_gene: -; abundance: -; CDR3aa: CASSVVGGLGEQYF; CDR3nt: TGTGCCAGCAGCGTAGTCGGAGGGTTGGGCGAGCAGTACTTC
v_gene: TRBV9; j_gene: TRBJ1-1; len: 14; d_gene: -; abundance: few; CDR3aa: CASSADSWNTEAFF; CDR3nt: TGTGCCAGCAGCGCGGACAGTTGGAACACTGAAGCTTTCTTT
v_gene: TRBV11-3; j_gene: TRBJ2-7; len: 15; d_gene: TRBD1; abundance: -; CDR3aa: CASSTSGTGVYEQYF; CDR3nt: TGTGCCAGCAGCACCTCGGGGACAGGAGTCTACGAGCAGTACTTC
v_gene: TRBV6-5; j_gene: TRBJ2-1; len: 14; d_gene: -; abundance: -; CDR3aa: CASSSIPAYNEQFF; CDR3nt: TGTGCCAGCAGTTCAATCCCAGCTTACAATGAGCAGTTCTTC